Below are 22 T cell receptor beta chains sequenced from a single sample in a study of blood T cell repertoires in COVID-19. Some clones are missing from TCRdb's copy, which holds only in-frame ones; the method was immunoSEQ multiplex PCR. This repertoire shows some 180,000 clones, about four fifths found once; its top ten account for approximately 8.1%. The source material was peripheral blood. These TCRs come from a woman in her fifties or sixties with COVID-19, enrolled during active disease.

The rearrangement links TRBV5-8 to TRBJ1-1; unclear D gene. This CDR3 contains 10 residues. V was clipped by 8 bases and J by 2 bases, with 4 bases between them. Germline V gives CDR1 SGHTS, CDR2 YDEGEE. Here the CDR3 reads CASKNTEAFF. CDR3 sequence (DNA): TGTGCCAGTAAAAACACTGAAGCTTTCTTT.

The chain carries TRBV14 and TRBJ2-7; D is possibly TRBD2 (5 bases). V lost 0 bases to trimming and J lost 3 bases, with 12 bases between them. Germline V gene lookup returns CDR1 SGHDN and CDR2 FVKESK. The CDR3 runs 15 residues. The CDR3 region has the DNA TGTGCCAGCAGCCAAGATGAGGGCCCGGACTACGAGCAGTACTTC. Translation: CASSQDEGPDYEQYF.

The V gene is TRBV7-2, the J gene TRBJ1-2; the D is unclear. This CDR3 is 16 amino acids long. Trimming stripped 3 bases from V and 7 bases from J, with 21 bases between. Looked up from germline, CDR1 is SGHTA and CDR2 is FQGNSA. The chain's CDR3 is CASSFLLRRSEGGYTF. In DNA, the CDR3 is TGTGCCAGCAGCTTCCTCCTCCGACGGTCTGAGGGTGGCTACACCTTC. The full variable domain, its missing parts supplied by reference TRBV7-2 and TRBJ1-2, is GAGVSQSPSNKVTEKGKDVELRCDPISGHTALYWYRQSLGQGLEFLIYFQGNSAPDKSGLPSDRFSAERTGGSVSTLTIQRTQQEDSAVYLCASSFLLRRSEGGYTFGSGTRLTVV.

The chain is built from TRBV24-1 and TRBJ2-5; 11 nucleotides agree with TRBD2. CDR1 and CDR2 from the germline V gene are KGHDR and SFDVKD. The ends lost 3 bases at V and 3 bases at J; junction bases unmatched: 2. The CDR3 runs 15 residues. CDR3 DNA sequence: TGTGCCACCAGTGATACACTAGCGGGGGAAGAGACCCAGTACTTC. It encodes CATSDTLAGEETQYF.

The chain uses TRBV9 and TRBJ1-1; D remains ambiguous. There are 14 residues in the CDR3. Trimming pared 2 bases from V and 7 bases from J, leaving 15 bases between. Per germline, CDR1 SGDLS and CDR2 YYNGEE. CDR3 amino acids: CASSVGLRVGEAFF. CDR3 nucleotides: TGTGCCAGCAGCGTCGGGTTGCGGGTCGGTGAAGCTTTCTTT. The variable domain in full, completed from reference TRBV9 and TRBJ1-1, reads DSGVTQTPKHLITATGQRVTLRCSPRSGDLSVYWYQQSLDQGLQFLIQYYNGEERAKGNILERFSAQQFPDLHSELNLSSLELGDSALYFCASSVGLRVGEAFFGQGTRLTVV.

On this clone: This sample includes further DNA sequences coding for the same CDR3. The chain recombines TRBV7-9 with TRBJ1-4, with TRBD1 identical over 7 bases. The CDR3 has 14 residues. Germline loops: CDR1 SEHNR, CDR2 FQNEAQ (reference sequence). The J segment lost 6 bases and the V segment lost 5 bases, leaving 6 bases of the junction unmatched. CDR3: CASSLGTAHEKLFF. The DNA of the CDR3 is TGTGCCAGCAGCCTCGGGACAGCCCATGAAAAACTGTTTTTT.

The CDR3 loop reads CASSPVVGEQYF. The CDR3 DNA follows: TGTGCCAGCAGCCCGGTAGTTGGCGAGCAGTACTTC. This rearrangement joins TRBV7-9 to TRBJ2-7; no definite D call. Per the germline V gene, CDR1 is SEHNR and CDR2 is FQNEAQ (reference sequence). V was shortened by 5 bases and J by 6 bases, with 11 bases between the two germline ends. The CDR3 runs 12 residues.

The sample holds one count of this clone. This chain joins TRBV18 and TRBJ1-2, with a tentative D call TRBD1 (5 bases). The CDR3 loop spans 12 amino acids. The germline V and J ends were trimmed by 5 bases and 7 bases, with 11 bases remaining between them. In germline, CDR1 is KGHSH, CDR2 LQKENI. CDR3 in amino acids: CASSTGLFGYTF. The CDR3 nucleotides read TGTGCCAGCTCAACGGGACTTTTTGGCTACACCTTC. The full variable domain, its missing parts supplied by reference TRBV18 and TRBJ1-2, is NAGVMQNPRHLVRRRGQEARLRCSPMKGHSHVYWYRQLPEEGLKFMVYLQKENIIDESGMPKERFSAEFPKEGPSILRIQQVVRGDSAAYFCASSTGLFGYTFGSGTRLTVV.

The gene calls are TRBV10-1 and TRBJ2-1; 12 nucleotides match TRBD1. This CDR3 has 16 residues. Trimming at V came to 2 bases and at J to 5 bases, leaving 4 bases not matched to a gene. The germline V gene encodes CDR1 WNHNN and CDR2 SYGVQD (reference sequence). The CDR3 DNA follows: TGCGCCAGCAGTGAGGCCGGGACAGGGGGCCACAATGAGCAGTTCTTC. It codes for CASSEAGTGGHNEQFF.

The rearrangement links TRBV7-9 to TRBJ2-1; TRBD2 agrees at 11 bases. This CDR3 comprises 17 residues. J gave up 5 bases and V 4 bases, and 10 bases lay outside the gene matches. Germline loops: CDR1 SEHNR, CDR2 FQNEAQ (reference sequence). The CDR3 here is CASSSTPGTSGNNEQFF. In nucleotides, the CDR3 is TGTGCCAGCAGCTCAACCCCCGGGACTAGCGGTAACAATGAGCAGTTCTTC.

This sequence joins TRBV28 and TRBJ1-5; the D gene is possibly TRBD1 (5 bases). CDR1 is MDHEN and CDR2 is SYDVKM in the germline V gene. The V and J ends lost 5 bases and 3 bases respectively, with 14 bases between them. This CDR3 comprises 15 residues. CDR3 region: CASSLRDGVNQPQHF. CDR3 DNA sequence: TGTGCCAGCAGTCTGCGGGACGGAGTCAATCAGCCCCAGCATTTT.

This chain connects TRBV11-2 to TRBJ2-3; weak D call: TRBD1 (6 bases). The V gene lost 3 bases and the J gene lost 1 base, with 20 bases spanning the gap. Germline assignment: CDR1 SGHAT and CDR2 FQNNGV. This CDR3 contains 18 residues. Written as DNA, the CDR3 is TGTGCCAGCAGCTTTGCGGGTGGTTTCGCAGGGGGCACAGATACGCAGTATTTT. Its protein product is CASSFAGGFAGGTDTQYF.

This clone was counted only a few times. The chain uses TRBV5-1 and TRBJ1-5; 7 nucleotides match TRBD1. V dropped 0 bases and J dropped 1; count of bases not matched to a gene: 4. CDR1 is SGHRS and CDR2 is YFSETQ in the germline V gene. The CDR3 spans 16 residues. The CDR3 DNA reads TGCGCCAGCAGCTTGGGACAGGGAGGCAGCAATCAGCCCCAGCATTTT. It specifies CASSLGQGGSNQPQHF. Using reference TRBV5-1 and TRBJ1-5 for the parts outside the CDR3, the full variable domain is KAGVTQTPRYLIKTRGQQVTLSCSPISGHRSVSWYQQTPGQGLQFLFEYFSETQRNKGNFPGRFSGRQFSNSRSEMNVSTLELGDSALYLCASSLGQGGSNQPQHFGDGTRLSIL.

This clone appeared a single time. V and J are TRBV7-2 and TRBJ2-5, with D possibly being TRBD2 (7 bases). The CDR3 spans 16 residues. The germline V gene encodes CDR1 SGHTA and CDR2 FQGNSA. V was shortened by 1 base and J by 2 bases, with 14 bases between the two germline ends. This CDR3 reads CASSLDGGGGQETQYF. The DNA of the CDR3 is TGTGCCAGCAGCTTAGATGGGGGGGGCGGGCAAGAGACCCAGTACTTC. Complete variable domain (other parts from reference TRBV7-2 and TRBJ2-5): GAGVSQSPSNKVTEKGKDVELRCDPISGHTALYWYRQSLGQGLEFLIYFQGNSAPDKSGLPSDRFSAERTGGSVSTLTIQRTQQEDSAVYLCASSLDGGGGQETQYFGPGTRLLVL.

This clone appeared a few times. This rearrangement joins TRBV6-1 to TRBJ2-5; D perhaps matches TRBD2 (5 bases). The CDR3 has 14 residues. V lost 3 bases and J 10 bases, leaving 18 bases between the germline ends. Looked up from germline, CDR1 is MNHNS and CDR2 is SASEGT. The CDR3, as DNA: TGTGCCAGCAGTGAGTTGGACTGGACGGAGGACCAGTACTTC. Translation gives CASSELDWTEDQYF.

The rearrangement uses TRBV5-4 and TRBJ2-7, with a tentative D call TRBD1 (6 bases). CDR1 is SGHNT, CDR2 YYREEE, per germline (reference sequence). The V end was cut by 3 bases, the J end by 2 bases, with 12 bases between. The CDR3 spans 14 residues. The CDR3 region is CASSSTGSAYEQYF. The CDR3 DNA reads TGTGCCAGCAGCTCAACAGGGAGTGCCTACGAGCAGTACTTC.

This chain uses TRBV19 with TRBJ2-4; the match to TRBD1 covers 7 bases. Germline values: CDR1 LNHDA, CDR2 SQIVND (reference sequence). Unmatched junction bases numbered 9, after V lost 4 bases and J lost 6 bases. The CDR3 is made up of 15 amino acids. The CDR3 DNA reads TGTGCCAGTAGTACCTCAGACAGGGTTGGAAACATTCAGTACTTC. It is translated as CASSTSDRVGNIQYF.

This clone was recorded once. The rearrangement joins TRBV4-2 to TRBJ2-5, with D possibly being TRBD2 (6 bases). V was cut by 5 bases and J by 0 bases, with 22 bases left in between. The CDR3 totals 18 residues. Germline assignment: CDR1 LGHNA and CDR2 YNFKEQ. Here the CDR3 DNA reads TGTGCCAGCAGCTTGCATCTCGGGACTCCGAGCTACCAAGAGACCCAGTACTTC. This sequence encodes CASSLHLGTPSYQETQYF.

The chain recombines TRBV28 with TRBJ1-6, with TRBD1 matching 9 bases. CDR3 length: 14 amino acids. The V segment lost 4 bases and the J segment 10 bases; nucleotides outside the gene matches: 5. Germline loops: CDR1 MDHEN, CDR2 SYDVKM. The CDR3 DNA is TGTGCCAGCAGTTCGGGACAGGGAGGCTCACCCCTCCACTTT. It translates to CASSSGQGGSPLHF.

This sequence joins TRBV7-6 and TRBJ2-1, with 8 bases fitting TRBD1. V lost 1 base and J lost 7; bases outside the gene matches: 9. This CDR3 region has 16 residues. Germline V gives CDR1 SGHVS, CDR2 FNYEAQ. CDR3 protein: CASSLVSGGGMNEQFF. The CDR3 coding sequence is TGTGCCAGCAGCTTAGTATCAGGGGGCGGTATGAATGAGCAGTTCTTC. Full variable domain (outside the CDR3, taken from reference TRBV7-6 and TRBJ2-1): GAGVSQSPRYKVTKRGQDVALRCDPISGHVSLYWYRQALGQGPEFLTYFNYEAQQDKSGLPNDRFSAERPEGSISTLTIQRTEQRDSAMYRCASSLVSGGGMNEQFFGPGTRLTVL.

The CDR3 DNA follows: TGTGCCAGCAGCCCCACTAGCGGGCCTTCCTACAATGAGCAGTTCTTC. Translation: CASSPTSGPSYNEQFF. The V gene is TRBV3-1 (or the pseudogene TRBV3-2), the J gene TRBJ2-1; 9 bases align to TRBD2. Germline values: CDR1 LGHDT, CDR2 YNNKEL (reference sequence). This CDR3 has 16 residues. The junction had 5 bases not matched to a gene; V was cut back by 4 bases and J by 1 base.

This clone was seen only a few times. The rearrangement links TRBV14 to TRBJ1-2; no firm D call. Germline-derived CDR1 and CDR2 are SGHDN and FVKESK. This CDR3 has 16 amino acids. V shed 2 bases and J shed 0 bases, with 13 bases lying between them. CDR3 sequence reads: CASSQFISGANYGYTF. For the CDR3, the DNA is TGTGCCAGCAGCCAATTTATAAGTGGAGCTAACTATGGCTACACCTTC. The full variable domain, completed using reference TRBV14 and TRBJ1-2, is EAGVTQFPSHSVIEKGQTVTLRCDPISGHDNLYWYRRVMGKEIKFLLHFVKESKQDESGMPNNRFLAERTGGTYSTLKVQPAELEDSGVYFCASSQFISGANYGYTFGSGTRLTVV.